This TCR beta chain was captured in a study of glioma-infiltrating T cells after dendritic cell vaccination. Notes on the study in general: The cohort had few patients with full blood and tumor sets.

None of the glioblastoma patients had an isocitrate dehydrogenase mutation. This clone was counted a single time. The antigen remains unidentified. CDR1 is SGHDN and CDR2 is FVKESK in the germline V gene. This CDR3 comprises 14 residues. With V trimmed by 4 bases and J by 5 bases, 8 bases remained unmatched. The protocol was immunoSEQ multiplex PCR, while the TCRdb copy is restricted to in-frame clones and leaves out a portion. The data show more than 95,000 clones, with roughly 80% seen just once and approximately 12% held by the top ten. The material was blood, obtained before dendritic cell vaccination. This TCR came from a human donor with glioblastoma. The V and J genes are TRBV14 and TRBJ2-7; the match to TRBD1 covers 7 bases. This CDR3 is CASSPRLGGHEQYF. The CDR3 bases are TGTGCCAGCAGCCCGAGGTTAGGGGGCCACGAGCAGTACTTC.